Listed below are T cell receptor beta chains from one sample, sequenced in a study of blood T cell repertoires in COVID-19. TCRdb's copy holds only in-frame clones and misses some; the assay was immunoSEQ multiplex PCR. The sample has under 300,000 clones, around 86% seen once. The sequenced sample consisted of PBMCs or T cells enriched from blood (not recorded which). These TCRs come from a middle-aged woman with acute COVID-19. Both conserved end residues are part of each CDR3. Fields, in order: D gene, V gene, J gene, CDR3 protein. D genes are given only for firm matches.

-,TRBV11-3,TRBJ2-2,CASSLTMTPAETGELFF
-,TRBV3-1/TRBV3-2,TRBJ2-1,CASSHRAEYNEQFF
TRBD2,TRBV11-3,TRBJ2-1,CASSSTIAGPYNEQFF
TRBD1,TRBV10-2,TRBJ1-2,CASRATGGFSGGYTF
-,TRBV7-2,TRBJ1-2,CASSLDRVEGYTF
TRBD2,TRBV5-1,TRBJ2-1,CASSTGLAALQRNEQFF
TRBD2,TRBV4-1,TRBJ2-1,CASSQVDMGLAGWNEQFF
TRBD1,TRBV6-5,TRBJ1-1,CASRPSGGMDTEAFF
TRBD2,TRBV5-1,TRBJ2-5,CASSLVLAGGYQETQYF
-,TRBV11-2,TRBJ1-3,CASSLGLSGNTIYF
-,TRBV7-2,TRBJ1-5,CASSLVSGQPQHF
TRBD1,TRBV4-2,TRBJ2-3,CASSQGQGRATDTQYF
-,TRBV12-2,TRBJ1-5,CASRLGNRGVQPQHF
TRBD2,TRBV7-9,TRBJ2-5,CASSLDLAGGQETQYF
-,TRBV10-2,TRBJ2-7,CASSARGVLEGGPHEQYF
TRBD1,TRBV29-1,TRBJ1-2,CSVEGTGGAYGYTF
-,TRBV11-3,TRBJ1-2,CASSIRGSGEDGYTF
TRBD2,TRBV6-5,TRBJ2-7,CASSLSSGRRYEQYF
-,TRBV13,TRBJ1-4,CASSLREEKLFF
TRBD1,TRBV11-2,TRBJ1-2,CASSTQGASGGYTF
-,TRBV6-4,TRBJ1-4,CASSDQIGTPSFGEKLFF
-,TRBV9,TRBJ1-3,CASSVARSGNTIYF
TRBD2,TRBV3-1/TRBV3-2,TRBJ2-3,CASSLRGGPNWDTQYF
TRBD1,TRBV11-3,TRBJ2-1,CASSLGQDGGEQFF
-,TRBV18,TRBJ1-4,CASSRSYNEKLFF
-,TRBV4-1,TRBJ2-1,CASSQVPPSAGSSYNEQFF
-,TRBV3-1/TRBV3-2,TRBJ2-5,CASSQMSEETQYF
-,TRBV9,TRBJ2-7,CASSVAGNGNEQYF
TRBD2,TRBV5-1,TRBJ2-3,CASSLEAGGPNTQYF
TRBD2,TRBV5-1,TRBJ2-3,CASSLMRSGRIADTQYF
-,TRBV20-1,TRBJ2-7,CSASYRGNSYEQYF
-,TRBV7-6,TRBJ2-7,CASSPGVGSYEQYF
TRBD2,TRBV7-3,TRBJ2-3,CASSELAGGPNTQYF
TRBD2,TRBV2,TRBJ2-1,CASSEIIAGGSYNEQFF
-,TRBV2,TRBJ1-3,CASRAGASSGNTIYF
-,TRBV10-1,TRBJ1-6,CASSDGHSPLHF
-,TRBV24-1,TRBJ2-5,CATSEGWEDQETQYF
TRBD2,TRBV5-6,TRBJ2-1,CASSPLGEGLNEQFF
-,TRBV19,TRBJ1-2,CASSSLGAGYGYTF
-,TRBV19,TRBJ1-2,CASSMGRGNFVYGYTF
TRBD2,TRBV7-9,TRBJ2-7,CASSLGGLAFSYEQYF
TRBD1,TRBV27,TRBJ2-2,CASSLFGQGAHTGELFF
TRBD2,TRBV18,TRBJ2-1,CASSPRASGLYEQFF
-,TRBV19,TRBJ1-5,CASSLQGGNQPQHF
-,TRBV7-9,TRBJ1-1,CASSNINTEAFF